The present entry profiles one TCR beta chain with its context. The entry originates in a study of blood T cell repertoires in COVID-19. Germline V gene data show CDR1 as LGHNT and CDR2 as FRNRAP. Trimming pared 6 bases from V and 3 bases from J, leaving 17 bases between. The CDR3 covers 15 residues. Clones were sequenced by immunoSEQ multiplex PCR, and TCRdb holds only the in-frame ones, with some missing. The sample contains 450,000 to 500,000 clones, approximately 86% of which appear only once. Across about two dozen US areas, participants ranged in age from about 18 to 90 years. Clinical histories supplied by participants themselves formed the basis of cohort assignment.

This TCR came from a woman in her late teens or twenties who had recovered from COVID-19. V usage is TRBV12-5 and J usage is TRBJ1-1; D gene ambiguous. Sequencing was performed on PBMCs or T cells enriched from blood (not recorded which). The CDR3 spells CASGIDSWRDTEAFF. In DNA form, the CDR3 reads TGTGCTAGTGGCATTGACTCATGGAGGGACACTGAAGCTTTCTTT.